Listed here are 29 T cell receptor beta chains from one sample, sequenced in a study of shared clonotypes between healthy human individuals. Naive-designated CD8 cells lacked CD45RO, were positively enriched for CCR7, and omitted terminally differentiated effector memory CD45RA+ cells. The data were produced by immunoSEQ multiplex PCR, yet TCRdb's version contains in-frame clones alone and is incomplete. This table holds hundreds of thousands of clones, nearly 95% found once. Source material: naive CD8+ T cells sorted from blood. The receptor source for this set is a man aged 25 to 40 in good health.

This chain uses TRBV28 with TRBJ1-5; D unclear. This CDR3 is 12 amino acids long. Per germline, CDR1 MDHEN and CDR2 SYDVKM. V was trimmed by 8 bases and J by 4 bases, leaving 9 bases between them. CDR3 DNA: TGTGCCAGCGCCCGGGAAAATCAGCCCCAGCATTTT. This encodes CASARENQPQHF.

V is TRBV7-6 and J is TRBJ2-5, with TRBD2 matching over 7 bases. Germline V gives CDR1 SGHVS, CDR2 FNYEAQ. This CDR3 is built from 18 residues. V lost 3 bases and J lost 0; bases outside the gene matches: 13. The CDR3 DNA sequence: TGTGCCAGCAGCTTCCCTGGGGGGGAAGAAGTCAACCAAGAGACCCAGTACTTC. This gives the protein CASSFPGGEEVNQETQYF.

The CDR3 region is CASSQVSSGNTIYF. DNA of the CDR3: TGCGCCAGCAGCCAAGTTAGCTCTGGAAACACCATATATTTT. The chain carries TRBV4-1 and TRBJ1-3; D is uncertain. Per the germline V gene, CDR1 is MGHRA and CDR2 is YSYEKL. This CDR3 is built from 14 residues. Trimming took off 1 base at V and 0 bases at J, with 4 bases between the two ends.

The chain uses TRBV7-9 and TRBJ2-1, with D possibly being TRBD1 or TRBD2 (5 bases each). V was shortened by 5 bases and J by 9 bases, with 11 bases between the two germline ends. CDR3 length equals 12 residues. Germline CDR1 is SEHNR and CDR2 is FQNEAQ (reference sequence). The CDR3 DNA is TGTGCCAGCAGCGTCCTGAGGGGTGAGCAGTTCTTC. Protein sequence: CASSVLRGEQFF.

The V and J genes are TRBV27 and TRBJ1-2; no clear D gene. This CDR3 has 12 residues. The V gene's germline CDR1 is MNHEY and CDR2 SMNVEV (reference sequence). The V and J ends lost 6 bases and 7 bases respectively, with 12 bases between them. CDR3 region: CASSSQTGGYTF. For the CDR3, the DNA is TGTGCCAGCAGCTCTCAGACGGGTGGCTACACCTTC.

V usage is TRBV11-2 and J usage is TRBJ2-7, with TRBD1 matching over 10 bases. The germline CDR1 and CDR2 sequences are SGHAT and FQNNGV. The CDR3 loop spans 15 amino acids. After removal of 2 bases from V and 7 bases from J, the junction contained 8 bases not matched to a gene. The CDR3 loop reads CASSLSGQGGGEQYF. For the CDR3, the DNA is TGTGCCAGCAGCTTAAGCGGACAGGGGGGAGGGGAGCAGTACTTC.

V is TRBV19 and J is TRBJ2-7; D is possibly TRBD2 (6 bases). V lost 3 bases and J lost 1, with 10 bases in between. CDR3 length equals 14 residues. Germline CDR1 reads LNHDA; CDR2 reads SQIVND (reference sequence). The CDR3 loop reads CASSISGASYEQYF. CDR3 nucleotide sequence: TGTGCCAGTAGTATTAGCGGTGCATCCTACGAGCAGTACTTC.

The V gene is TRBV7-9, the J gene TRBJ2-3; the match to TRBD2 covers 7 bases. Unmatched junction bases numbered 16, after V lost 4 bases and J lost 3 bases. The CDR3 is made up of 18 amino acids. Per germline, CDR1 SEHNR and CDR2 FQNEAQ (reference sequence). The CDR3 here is CASSSPPVAGLVTDTQYF. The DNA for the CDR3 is TGTGCCAGCAGCTCACCCCCGGTAGCGGGTTTGGTGACAGATACGCAGTATTTT.

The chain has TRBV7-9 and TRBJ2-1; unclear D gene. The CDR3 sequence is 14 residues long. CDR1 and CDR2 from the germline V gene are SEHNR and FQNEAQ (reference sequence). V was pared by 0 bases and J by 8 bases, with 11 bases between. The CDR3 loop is CASSLAPPLDEQFF. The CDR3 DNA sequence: TGTGCCAGCAGCTTAGCACCCCCCCTAGATGAGCAGTTCTTC.

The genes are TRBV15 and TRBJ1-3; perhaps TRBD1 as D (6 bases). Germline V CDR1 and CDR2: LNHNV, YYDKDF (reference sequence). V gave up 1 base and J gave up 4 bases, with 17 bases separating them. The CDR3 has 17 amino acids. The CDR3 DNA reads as TGTGCCACCAGCAGAGGCCAGCCGGGGGCGGTAGGAAACACCATATATTTT. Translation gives CATSRGQPGAVGNTIYF.

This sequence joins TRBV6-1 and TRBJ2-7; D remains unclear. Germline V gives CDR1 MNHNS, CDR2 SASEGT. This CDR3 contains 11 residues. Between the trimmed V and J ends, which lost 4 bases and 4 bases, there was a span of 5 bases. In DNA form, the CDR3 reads TGTGCCAGCAGTGCCATGTACGAGCAGTACTTC. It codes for CASSAMYEQYF.

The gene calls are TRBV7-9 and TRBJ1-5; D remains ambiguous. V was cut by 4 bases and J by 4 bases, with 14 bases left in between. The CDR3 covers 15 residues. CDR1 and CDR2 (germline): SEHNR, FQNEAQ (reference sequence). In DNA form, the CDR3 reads TGTGCCAGCAGCTCAGAGGGAGGCCTAAATCAGCCCCAGCATTTT. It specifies CASSSEGGLNQPQHF. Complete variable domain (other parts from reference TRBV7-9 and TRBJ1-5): DTGVSQNPRHKITKRGQNVTFRCDPISEHNRLYWYRQTLGQGPEFLTYFQNEAQLEKSRLLSDRFSAERPKGSFSTLEIQRTEQGDSAMYLCASSSEGGLNQPQHFGDGTRLSIL.

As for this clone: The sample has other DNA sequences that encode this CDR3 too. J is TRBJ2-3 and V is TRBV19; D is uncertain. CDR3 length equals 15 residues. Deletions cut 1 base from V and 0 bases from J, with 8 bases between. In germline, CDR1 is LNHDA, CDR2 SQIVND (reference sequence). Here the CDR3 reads CASSIAGRSTDTQYF. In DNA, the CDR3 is TGTGCCAGTAGTATAGCGGGTAGAAGCACAGATACGCAGTATTTT.

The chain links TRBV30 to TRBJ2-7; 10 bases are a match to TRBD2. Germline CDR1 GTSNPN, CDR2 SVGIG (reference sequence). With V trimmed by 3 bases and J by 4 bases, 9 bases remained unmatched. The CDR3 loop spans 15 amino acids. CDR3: CAWSLSGRAEYEQYF. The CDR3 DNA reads TGTGCCTGGAGCCTAAGCGGGAGGGCCGAATACGAGCAGTACTTC.

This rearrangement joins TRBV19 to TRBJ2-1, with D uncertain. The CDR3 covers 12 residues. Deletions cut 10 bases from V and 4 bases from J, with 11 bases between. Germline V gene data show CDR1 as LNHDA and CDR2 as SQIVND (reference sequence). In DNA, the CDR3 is TGTGCCACCTCCGTTGGGTACAATGAGCAGTTCTTC. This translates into CATSVGYNEQFF.

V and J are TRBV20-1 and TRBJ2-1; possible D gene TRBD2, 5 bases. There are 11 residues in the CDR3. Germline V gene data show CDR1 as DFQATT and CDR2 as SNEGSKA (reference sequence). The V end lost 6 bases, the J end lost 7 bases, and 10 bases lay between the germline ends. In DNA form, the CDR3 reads TGCAGTGCCTTCTCGGGGAATGAGCAGTTCTTC. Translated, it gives CSAFSGNEQFF.

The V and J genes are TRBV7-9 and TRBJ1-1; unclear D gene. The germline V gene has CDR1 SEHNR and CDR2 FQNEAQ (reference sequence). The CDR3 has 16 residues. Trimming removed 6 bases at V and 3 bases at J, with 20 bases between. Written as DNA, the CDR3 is TGTGCCAGCAGGGCCCCAGAGGGCCCGGGTGACACTGAAGCTTTCTTT. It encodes CASRAPEGPGDTEAFF.

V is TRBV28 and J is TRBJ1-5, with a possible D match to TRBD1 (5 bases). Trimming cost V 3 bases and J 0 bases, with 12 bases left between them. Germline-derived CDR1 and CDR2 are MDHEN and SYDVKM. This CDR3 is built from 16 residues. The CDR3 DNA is TGTGCCAGCAGTTTTGGGTCAGGGTATAGCAATCAGCCCCAGCATTTT. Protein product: CASSFGSGYSNQPQHF.

CDR3 loop: CASSQDSGSSNTGELFF. DNA for the CDR3: TGCGCCAGCAGCCAAGACTCGGGCAGTTCGAACACCGGGGAGCTGTTTTTT. J is TRBJ2-2 and V is TRBV4-1; D is undetermined. This CDR3 is 17 amino acids long. V gave up 0 bases and J gave up 0 bases, with 11 bases separating them. Germline V gene data show CDR1 as MGHRA and CDR2 as YSYEKL.

The CDR3 nucleotides are TGTGCCAGCAGTTTCCCTCGTGGTACGCAGTATTTT. Translated, it gives CASSFPRGTQYF. The V call is TRBV27, the J call TRBJ2-3; no reliable D call. V was pared by 3 bases and J by 8 bases, with 9 bases between. CDR3 length: 12 residues. Per the germline V gene, CDR1 is MNHEY and CDR2 is SMNVEV (reference sequence).

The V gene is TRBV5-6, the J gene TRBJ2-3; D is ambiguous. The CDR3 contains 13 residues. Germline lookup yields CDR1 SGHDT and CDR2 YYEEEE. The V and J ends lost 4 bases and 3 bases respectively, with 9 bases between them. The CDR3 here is CASSPIATDTQYF. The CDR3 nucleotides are TGTGCCAGCAGCCCGATAGCAACAGATACGCAGTATTTT. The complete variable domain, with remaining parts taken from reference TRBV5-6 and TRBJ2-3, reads DAGVTQSPTHLIKTRGQQVTLRCSPKSGHDTVSWYQQALGQGPQFIFQYYEEEERQRGNFPDRFSGHQFPNYSSELNVNALLLGDSALYLCASSPIATDTQYFGPGTRLTVL.

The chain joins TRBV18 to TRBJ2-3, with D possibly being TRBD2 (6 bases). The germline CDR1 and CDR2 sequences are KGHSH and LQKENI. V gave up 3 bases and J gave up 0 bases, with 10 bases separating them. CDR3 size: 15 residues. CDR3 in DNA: TGTGCCAGCTCACCCCCCGGGAGTAGCACAGATACGCAGTATTTT. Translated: CASSPPGSSTDTQYF.

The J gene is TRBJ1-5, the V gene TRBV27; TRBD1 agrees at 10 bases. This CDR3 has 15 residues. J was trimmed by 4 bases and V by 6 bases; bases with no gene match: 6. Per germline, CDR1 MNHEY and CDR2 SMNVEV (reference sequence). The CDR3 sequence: CASRATGGYNQPQHF. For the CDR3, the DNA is TGTGCCAGCAGGGCGACAGGGGGCTATAATCAGCCCCAGCATTTT.

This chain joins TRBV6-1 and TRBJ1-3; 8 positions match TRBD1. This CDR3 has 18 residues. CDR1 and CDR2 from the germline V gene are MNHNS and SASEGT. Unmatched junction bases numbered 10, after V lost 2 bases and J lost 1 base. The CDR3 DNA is TGTGCCAGCAGTGAATGGAGGCAGGGGGCTTTATCTGGAAACACCATATATTTT. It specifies CASSEWRQGALSGNTIYF.

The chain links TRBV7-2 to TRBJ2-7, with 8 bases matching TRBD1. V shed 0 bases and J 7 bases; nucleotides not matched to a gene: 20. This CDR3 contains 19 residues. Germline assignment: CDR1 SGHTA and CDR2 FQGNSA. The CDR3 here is CASSLAGQVVIGPVGEQYF. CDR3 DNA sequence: TGTGCCAGCAGCTTAGCGGGACAGGTCGTTATAGGCCCCGTTGGGGAGCAGTACTTC.

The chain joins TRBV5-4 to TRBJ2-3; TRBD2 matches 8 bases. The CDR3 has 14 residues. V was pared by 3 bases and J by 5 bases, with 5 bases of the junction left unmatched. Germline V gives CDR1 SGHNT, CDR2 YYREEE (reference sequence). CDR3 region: CASSSGLEGDTQYF. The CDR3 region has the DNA TGTGCCAGCAGCTCGGGACTAGAGGGAGATACGCAGTATTTT.

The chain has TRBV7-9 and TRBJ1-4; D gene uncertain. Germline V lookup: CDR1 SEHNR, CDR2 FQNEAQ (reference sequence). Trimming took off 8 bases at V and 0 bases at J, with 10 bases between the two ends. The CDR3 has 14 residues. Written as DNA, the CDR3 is TGTGCCAGCGTCCGGATTTCAACTAATGAAAAACTGTTTTTT. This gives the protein CASVRISTNEKLFF.

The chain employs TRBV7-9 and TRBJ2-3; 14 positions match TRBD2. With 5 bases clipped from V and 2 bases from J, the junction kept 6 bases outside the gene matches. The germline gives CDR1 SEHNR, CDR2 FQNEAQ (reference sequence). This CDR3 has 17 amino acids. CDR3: CASSPGTSGSPTDTQYF. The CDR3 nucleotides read TGTGCCAGCAGCCCAGGGACTAGCGGGAGTCCCACAGATACGCAGTATTTT.

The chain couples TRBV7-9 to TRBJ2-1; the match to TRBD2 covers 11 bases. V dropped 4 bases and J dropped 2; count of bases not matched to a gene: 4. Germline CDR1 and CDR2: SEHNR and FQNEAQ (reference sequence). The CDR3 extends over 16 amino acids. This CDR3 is CASSSLAGGPYNEQFF. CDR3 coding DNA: TGTGCCAGCAGCTCATTAGCGGGAGGGCCCTACAATGAGCAGTTCTTC.